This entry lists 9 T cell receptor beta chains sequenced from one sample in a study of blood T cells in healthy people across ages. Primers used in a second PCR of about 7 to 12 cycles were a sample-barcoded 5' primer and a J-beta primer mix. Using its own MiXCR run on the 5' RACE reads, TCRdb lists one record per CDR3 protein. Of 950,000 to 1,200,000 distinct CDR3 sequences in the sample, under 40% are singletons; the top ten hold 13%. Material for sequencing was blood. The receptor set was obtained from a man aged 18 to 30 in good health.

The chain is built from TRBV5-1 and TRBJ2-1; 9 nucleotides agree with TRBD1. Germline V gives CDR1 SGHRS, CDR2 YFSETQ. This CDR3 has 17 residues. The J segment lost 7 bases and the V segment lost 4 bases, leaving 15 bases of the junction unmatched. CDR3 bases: TGCGCCAGCAGCGTAGATCAGCCGGGACAGGGTGGGAATGAGCAGTTCTTC. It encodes CASSVDQPGQGGNEQFF.

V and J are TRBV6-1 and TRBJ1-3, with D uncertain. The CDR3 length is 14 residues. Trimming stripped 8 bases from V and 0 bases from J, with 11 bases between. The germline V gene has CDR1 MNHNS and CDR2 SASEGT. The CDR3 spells CASGGWGSGNTIYF. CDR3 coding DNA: TGTGCCAGCGGAGGGTGGGGCTCTGGAAACACCATATATTTT.

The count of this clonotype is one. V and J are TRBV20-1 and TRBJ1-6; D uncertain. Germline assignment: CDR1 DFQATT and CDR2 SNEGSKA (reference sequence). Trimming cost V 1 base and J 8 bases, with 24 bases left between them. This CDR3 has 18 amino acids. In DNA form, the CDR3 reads TGCAGTGCTAGAGGCCCCGAGGTCGTGAAGAAGGACGATTCACCCCTCCACTTT. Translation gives CSARGPEVVKKDDSPLHF.

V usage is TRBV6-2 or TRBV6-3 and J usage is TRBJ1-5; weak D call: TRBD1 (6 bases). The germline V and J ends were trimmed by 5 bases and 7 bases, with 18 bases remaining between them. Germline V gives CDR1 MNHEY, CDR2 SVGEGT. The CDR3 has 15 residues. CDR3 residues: CASSTPYRELQPQHF. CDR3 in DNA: TGTGCCAGCAGTACCCCTTACAGGGAACTACAGCCCCAGCATTTT.

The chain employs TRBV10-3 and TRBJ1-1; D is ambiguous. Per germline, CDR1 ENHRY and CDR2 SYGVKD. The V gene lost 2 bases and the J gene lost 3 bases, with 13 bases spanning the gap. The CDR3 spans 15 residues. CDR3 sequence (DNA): TGTGCCATCAGTGAGGTGGCCGTCGGGGACACTGAAGCTTTCTTT. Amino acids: CAISEVAVGDTEAFF.

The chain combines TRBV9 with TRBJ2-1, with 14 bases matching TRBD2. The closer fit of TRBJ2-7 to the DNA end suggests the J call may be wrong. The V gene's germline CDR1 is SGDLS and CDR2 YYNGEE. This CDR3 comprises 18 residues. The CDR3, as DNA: TGTGCCAGCAGCGTGACTAGCGGGGGGGCGGTGTTGATGGATGAGCAGTACTTC. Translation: CASSVTSGGAVLMDEQYF.

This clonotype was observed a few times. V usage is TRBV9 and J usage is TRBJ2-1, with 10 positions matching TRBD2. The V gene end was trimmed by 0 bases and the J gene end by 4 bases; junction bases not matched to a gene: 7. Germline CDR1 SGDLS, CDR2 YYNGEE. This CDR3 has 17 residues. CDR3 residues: CASSVAAGGQYYNEQFF. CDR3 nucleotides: TGTGCCAGCAGCGTAGCAGCGGGGGGGCAGTATTACAATGAGCAGTTCTTC.

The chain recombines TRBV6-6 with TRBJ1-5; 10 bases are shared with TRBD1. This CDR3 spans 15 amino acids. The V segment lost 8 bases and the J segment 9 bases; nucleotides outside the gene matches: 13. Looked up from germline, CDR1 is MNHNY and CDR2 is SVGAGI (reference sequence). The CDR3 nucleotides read TGTGCCAGCGGGACAGGGGATTGGGACCTGGTGCCCCAGCATTTT. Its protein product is CASGTGDWDLVPQHF.

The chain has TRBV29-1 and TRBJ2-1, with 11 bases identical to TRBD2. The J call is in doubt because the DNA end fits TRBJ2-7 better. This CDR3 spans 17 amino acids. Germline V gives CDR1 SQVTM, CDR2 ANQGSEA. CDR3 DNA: TGCAGCGCCGGGATGGGGACTAGCGGAAATTCCTACAATGAGCAGTACTTC. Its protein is CSAGMGTSGNSYNEQYF.